The 13 T cell receptor beta chains given below trace back to one sample, sequenced in a study of blood T cells in healthy people across ages. Primed by a sample-barcoded 5' primer and a J-beta primer mix, a second PCR proceeded for about 7 to 12 cycles. TCRdb itself ran the 5' RACE reads through MiXCR, one entry per CDR3 protein. The profile shows fewer than 900,000 distinct CDR3 sequences, roughly two fifths of them singletons. Sequenced material: blood. All receptors derive from a woman aged 55-75 years in good health.

Notes on this clonotype: A much larger clone differs from this one at a single base, so this may be a read error. The chain carries TRBV7-9 and TRBJ2-6; D not certain. Per germline, CDR1 SEHNR and CDR2 FQNEAQ (reference sequence). The CDR3 consists of 14 residues. V was pared by 11 bases and J by 4 bases, with 15 bases between. This chain's CDR3 is CAGNLMDGANVLTF. CDR3 coding DNA: TGTGCCGGCAACCTTATGGACGGGGCCAACGTCCTGACTTTC.

This chain joins TRBV25-1 and TRBJ1-2; D uncertain. The CDR3 runs 13 residues. With 5 bases removed from V and 5 bases from J, the gap between germline ends came to 12 bases. Germline lookup yields CDR1 MGHDK and CDR2 SYGVNS. This chain's CDR3 is CASSFADIYGYTF. The CDR3 DNA reads as TGTGCCAGCAGTTTTGCCGACATTTATGGCTACACCTTC.

This clonotype was counted a few times. V gene TRBV9 combines with J gene TRBJ2-1, with D perhaps assigned TRBD1 or TRBD2 (7 bases each). Germline lookup yields CDR1 SGDLS and CDR2 YYNGEE. V was clipped by 3 bases and J by 6 bases, with 16 bases between them. The CDR3 totals 15 residues. CDR3 residues: CASSGSRGGGNEQFF. The CDR3 nucleotides are TGTGCCAGCAGCGGTTCCAGGGGGGGAGGCAATGAGCAGTTCTTC. Full variable domain (outside the CDR3, taken from reference TRBV9 and TRBJ2-1): DSGVTQTPKHLITATGQRVTLRCSPRSGDLSVYWYQQSLDQGLQFLIQYYNGEERAKGNILERFSAQQFPDLHSELNLSSLELGDSALYFCASSGSRGGGNEQFFGPGTRLTVL.

The chain employs TRBV2 and TRBJ1-1; the D is unclear. CDR1 and CDR2 (germline): SNHLY, FYNNEI. V lost 7 bases to trimming and J lost 0 bases, with 9 bases between them. This CDR3 has 13 amino acids. CDR3 region: CASIWLMNTEAFF. CDR3 in DNA: TGTGCCAGCATTTGGCTTATGAACACTGAAGCTTTCTTT.

This chain joins TRBV9 and TRBJ2-1; 10 positions agree with TRBD1. CDR1 is SGDLS, CDR2 YYNGEE, per germline. This CDR3 region has 15 residues. Losses at the gene ends were 3 bases for V and 7 bases for J; bases not matched to a gene: 7. The CDR3 loop is CASSGWDRGRNEQFF. In DNA, the CDR3 is TGTGCCAGCAGCGGATGGGACAGGGGTAGGAATGAGCAGTTCTTC. Drawing the rest from reference TRBV9 and TRBJ2-1, the complete variable domain is DSGVTQTPKHLITATGQRVTLRCSPRSGDLSVYWYQQSLDQGLQFLIQYYNGEERAKGNILERFSAQQFPDLHSELNLSSLELGDSALYFCASSGWDRGRNEQFFGPGTRLTVL.

A few counts support this clonotype. V is TRBV10-3 and J is TRBJ1-1, with D possibly matching TRBD1 (5 bases). Trimming cost V 0 bases and J 4 bases, with 15 bases left between them. The CDR3 is made up of 16 amino acids. Germline V gene data show CDR1 as ENHRY and CDR2 as SYGVKD. CDR3 sequence reads: CAISESTGEQGTEAFF. CDR3 coding DNA: TGTGCCATCAGTGAGTCGACGGGGGAGCAGGGCACTGAAGCTTTCTTT.

This clonotype was picked up a small number of times. J is TRBJ1-2 and V is TRBV6-2 or TRBV6-3; 8 bases fit TRBD1. Unmatched junction bases numbered 8, after V lost 7 bases and J lost 7 bases. The CDR3 is made up of 13 amino acids. The germline V gene encodes CDR1 MNHEY and CDR2 SVGEGT. CDR3 coding DNA: TGTGCCAGCATCGCCGGAGGACAGGGTGGCTACACCTTC. As protein: CASIAGGQGGYTF.

Ten or more counts support this clonotype. This chain links TRBV12-3 or TRBV12-4 with TRBJ2-7; tentative D call: TRBD1 (6 bases). This CDR3 comprises 14 residues. With 3 bases removed from V and 1 base from J, the gap between germline ends came to 10 bases. In nucleotides, the CDR3 is TGTGCCAGCAGTTTTGCACAGGGATCCTACGAGCAGTACTTC. Amino acids: CASSFAQGSYEQYF.

This clonotype was seen ten or more times. The gene calls are TRBV28 and TRBJ2-1; D is perhaps TRBD1 (6 bases). V lost 4 bases and J 4 bases, leaving 14 bases between the germline ends. The CDR3 is 15 amino acids. Germline CDR1 reads MDHEN; CDR2 reads SYDVKM. Here the CDR3 reads CASSSDSPLYNEQFF. The CDR3, as DNA: TGTGCCAGCAGTTCGGACAGCCCTCTTTACAATGAGCAGTTCTTC. Combining the CDR3 with reference TRBV28 and TRBJ2-1 gives the whole variable domain DVKVTQSSRYLVKRTGEKVFLECVQDMDHENMFWYRQDPGLGLRLIYFSYDVKMKEKGDIPEGYSVSREKKERFSLILESASTNQTSMYLCASSSDSPLYNEQFFGPGTRLTVL.

A remark on this clonotype: A read error is possible here, since a much larger clone lies one base away. The V call is TRBV6-2 or TRBV6-3, the J call TRBJ2-5; TRBD2 agrees at 8 bases. The CDR3 is 16 amino acids. From germline, CDR1 is MNHEY and CDR2 SVGEGT. V was clipped by 2 bases and J by 11 bases; unmatched bases: 16. CDR3 protein: CASSYGSGYSEREQYF. The CDR3 nucleotides read TGTGCCAGCAGTTACGGGTCAGGGTATTCTGAGCGGGAGCAGTACTTC.

The J gene is TRBJ1-2, the V gene TRBV7-9; weak D call: TRBD1 (6 bases). The ends were cut back, 2 bases at V and 8 bases at J, with 18 bases in the middle. Germline V gives CDR1 SEHNR, CDR2 FQNEAQ (reference sequence). The CDR3 spans 15 residues. The CDR3 sequence is CASSLTDRNSRGYTF. Written as DNA, the CDR3 is TGTGCCAGCAGCTTAACCGACAGGAATAGCCGCGGCTACACCTTC.

This chain joins TRBV20-1 and TRBJ2-3; a weak D match, TRBD2 (6 bases). Trimming cost V 3 bases and J 4 bases, with 8 bases left between them. The CDR3 extends over 12 amino acids. The germline V gene encodes CDR1 DFQATT and CDR2 SNEGSKA (reference sequence). The CDR3 bases are TGCAGTGCTAGGTGGGGGGCAGATACGCAGTATTTT. This gives the protein CSARWGADTQYF.

This clonotype was counted a few times. V usage is TRBV9 and J usage is TRBJ2-2, with TRBD2 identical over 8 bases. The CDR3 loop spans 19 amino acids. Germline loops: CDR1 SGDLS, CDR2 YYNGEE. V was pared by 0 bases and J by 5 bases, with 15 bases of the junction left unmatched. Here the CDR3 reads CASSVGLGLVVGRTGELFF. The DNA for the CDR3 is TGTGCCAGCAGCGTAGGTCTGGGACTAGTAGTGGGTCGGACCGGGGAGCTGTTTTTT.